The sequence of this T cell receptor (beta chain) was determined in a study of blood T cell repertoires in COVID-19. In the study overall: PBMCs, B-cell-depleted T cells, or T cells were the source of the cDNA or gDNA that made up the material.

Trimming took 7 bases from V and 0 from J; bases not matched to a gene: 6. The germline CDR1 and CDR2 sequences are LNHDA and SQIVND (reference sequence). The CDR3 spans 17 residues. Original handling: Cell counts per sample came from amplifying reference gene primers. This table comes from immunoSEQ multiplex PCR, and its TCRdb copy is limited to in-frame clones, with some not included. Clone size and V and J calls were adopted from that table, with D and trimming inferred from the DNA. The sample has about 44,000 clones; about 86% are singletons. This clonotype was sampled from a human donor in a cohort sampled during active COVID-19. The chain carries TRBV19 and TRBJ2-6; 10 bases match TRBD1. Source material: peripheral blood. CDR3 bases: TGTGCCAGTAACGCCCGACAGGGGGCCTCTGGGGCCAACGTCCTGACTTTC. This sequence encodes CASNARQGASGANVLTF. Supplemented by reference TRBV19 and TRBJ2-6, the full variable domain reads DGGITQSPKYLFRKEGQNVTLSCEQNLNHDAMYWYRQDPGQGLRLIYYSQIVNDFQKGDIAEGYSVSREKKESFPLTVTSAQKNPTAFYLCASNARQGASGANVLTFGAGSRLTVL.